The source of this TCR beta chain is a study of neurological immune-mediated disorders. This clonotype was seen repeatedly, ten times or more. For the sorted libraries, 1 million CD4+ or CD8+ T cells were used. The authors made cDNA by 5'RACE with 10-nucleotide random UMIs. MiXCR was run by TCRdb on the 5' RACE reads, yielding one entry per CDR3 protein. The sample lists some 42,000 distinct CDR3 sequences; roughly 10% were seen once. This receptor was obtained from a woman in her 30s with HTLV-1-associated myelopathy (HAM/TSP). The sample comprised CD4+ T cells from blood.

The CDR3 protein is CASSTGQVGQYEQYF. The CDR3 DNA is TGCGCCAGCAGCACCGGACAGGTTGGCCAGTACGAGCAGTACTTC. V usage is TRBV5-1 and J usage is TRBJ2-7; 7 bases are shared with TRBD1. The CDR3 spans 15 residues. V lost 4 bases to trimming and J lost 4 bases; unmatched junction nucleotides: 11. From germline, CDR1 is SGHRS and CDR2 YFSETQ.